A selection of T cell receptor beta chains follows, all from one sample in a study of T cells after yellow fever vaccination. TCRdb reanalysed the 5' RACE reads using MiXCR and keeps one entry per CDR3 protein. The data hold hundreds of thousands of distinct CDR3 sequences, with roughly 3.5% observed a single time. Sequences were derived from PBMCs, sampled on the day of the yellow fever booster vaccination. All receptors derive from a man aged 18-30 years who received the YFV17D yellow fever vaccine. Both conserved end residues are part of each CDR3. The order of the fields is V gene, J gene, clone size, CDR3 length, D gene, CDR3 protein, CDR3 DNA. D genes are given only for firm matches. Clone size is stated in some rows and not others, as once, few, many or a class when expanded.

TRBV15	TRBJ2-7	many	15	.	CATSRDLGPPYEQYF	TGTGCCACCAGCAGAGATCTGGGACCTCCCTACGAGCAGTACTTC
TRBV6-5	TRBJ2-1	many	17	TRBD2	CASSETRGSGGHNEQFF	TGTGCCAGCAGTGAAACCCGGGGTAGCGGGGGACACAATGAGCAGTTCTTC
TRBV11-2	TRBJ2-3	many	15	.	CASSLDRESTDTQYF	TGTGCCAGCAGCTTAGACAGGGAAAGCACAGATACGCAGTATTTT
TRBV7-2	TRBJ2-1	many	15	.	CASSFQESSYNEQFF	TGTGCCAGCAGCTTCCAGGAGAGCTCCTACAATGAGCAGTTCTTC
TRBV18	TRBJ2-5	few	16	.	CASSPPGGTHQETQYF	TGTGCCAGCTCACCACCGGGGGGGACACACCAAGAGACCCAGTACTTC
TRBV11-2	TRBJ2-1	many	14	TRBD2	CASSLGLANNEQFF	TGTGCCAGCAGCTTGGGACTAGCTAACAATGAGCAGTTCTTC
TRBV5-5	TRBJ1-5	few	15	TRBD1	CASSSVGQDNQPQHF	TGTGCCAGCAGCTCCGTGGGACAGGACAATCAGCCCCAGCATTTT
TRBV6-2/TRBV6-3	TRBJ1-5	few	14	TRBD1	CASSGQGRGQPQHF	TGTGCCAGCAGCGGACAGGGAAGAGGCCAGCCCCAGCATTTT
TRBV30	TRBJ1-5	many	13	.	CAWSGLRSQPQHF	TGTGCCTGGAGCGGCCTTAGGAGTCAGCCCCAGCATTTT
TRBV4-3	TRBJ1-1	many	12	.	CASSQDGRVAFF	TGCGCCAGCAGCCAAGACGGGCGGGTAGCTTTCTTT
TRBV10-3	TRBJ1-2	few	16	TRBD1	CAISDPGTGETDGYTF	TGTGCCATCAGTGATCCCGGGACAGGGGAAACTGATGGCTACACCTTC
TRBV20-1	TRBJ2-6	many	13	.	CSADSGRANVLTF	TGCAGTGCGGACAGTGGAAGGGCCAACGTCCTGACTTTC
TRBV15	TRBJ1-1	few	15	TRBD1	CATSIYRGSVTEAFF	TGTGCCACCAGCATCTACAGGGGATCGGTCACTGAAGCTTTCTTT
TRBV5-1	TRBJ2-2	many	13	TRBD1	CASIDRDTGELFF	TGCGCCAGCATAGACAGGGACACCGGGGAGCTGTTTTTT
TRBV6-4	TRBJ1-1	many	17	.	CASTPLGYRGGSTEAFF	TGTGCCAGCACCCCCCTAGGATATAGGGGAGGTAGCACTGAAGCTTTCTTT
TRBV6-2/TRBV6-3	TRBJ2-1	many	16	.	CASSYSTRSSYNEQFF	TGTGCCAGCAGTTACTCGACTAGGAGCTCCTACAATGAGCAGTTCTTC
TRBV19	TRBJ2-7	few	14	TRBD1	CASRAQGALAEQYF	TGTGCCAGTAGGGCACAGGGGGCGCTGGCCGAGCAGTACTTC
TRBV18	TRBJ1-4	few	15	TRBD1	CASSPGLRGNEKLFF	TGTGCCAGCTCCCCAGGGCTCAGGGGGAATGAAAAACTGTTTTTT
TRBV4-3	TRBJ2-5	few	14	.	CASSQEPGGETQYF	TGCGCCAGCAGCCAAGAACCGGGCGGCGAGACCCAGTACTTC
TRBV12-5	TRBJ1-5	few	12	.	CASGLIGQPQHF	TGTGCTAGTGGTTTGATAGGCCAGCCCCAGCATTTT
TRBV6-4	TRBJ2-5	.	17	.	CASSDSSRRLGRWAQYF	TGTGCCAGCAGTGACTCGAGTAGGAGACTGGGGCGATGGGCCCAGTACTTC
TRBV27	TRBJ2-7	many	16	TRBD1	CASSQKDRGRIYEQYF	TGTGCCAGCAGTCAAAAGGACAGGGGGCGTATCTACGAGCAGTACTTC
TRBV3-1	TRBJ2-1	many	16	TRBD2	CASSLDSSGGFNEQFF	TGTGCCAGCAGCCTGGATTCTAGCGGGGGCTTCAATGAGCAGTTCTTC
TRBV4-1	TRBJ2-4	many	13	.	CASSQPSTLAQYF	TGCGCCAGCAGCCAGCCGTCGACCCTGGCCCAGTACTTC
TRBV10-3	TRBJ2-1	many	16	TRBD1	CAISEGTGFSYNEQFF	TGTGCCATCAGTGAGGGGACAGGGTTTTCATACAATGAGCAGTTCTTC